This TCR beta chain was retrieved from a study of post-analysis software for immune sequencing data (dated by TCRdb to 2014 to 2015). Context from the whole study: Disease courses on record covered relapsing-remitting, secondary progressive and progressive-relapsing multiple sclerosis, though some patients had no subtype annotation. The patient repertoires were set against ten to eleven previously published healthy control repertoires from donors whose ages ranged from roughly 6 to 26 years. A subset of samples was prepared in parallel using single-end sample barcoding, then pooled and co-amplified after Illumina adapter ligation.

Library preparation employed PCR. The sample was run on an Illumina HiSeq 2500. To reduce PCR and sequencing biases, unique molecular identifiers were built into the TCR beta cDNA libraries. Every 1 to 10 million input T cells yielded around 500,000 cDNA molecules, meaning each molecule approximated one T cell. The patient libraries were prepared and sequenced using the same protocol as the earlier healthy control dataset. Within a given batch, samples were prepared together, multiplexed and sequenced on the same HiSeq lane. As for how the authors treated the data: MIGEC was used to process the raw barcoded reads, and molecular identifier groups with only a single read were discarded before consensus assembly and CDR3 extraction. Clonotype tables were post-analysed with VDJtools, normalizing diversity by down-sampling all datasets to the smallest sample size. To correct batch-related cross-sample contamination, repertoire overlap clustering matched CDR3 amino acid sequences but not nucleotide sequences. TCRdb reprocessed the public reads (quality trimming at Q25 with fastp, clone calling with MiXCR) and kept in-frame beta chains. CDR3 protein duplicates are merged, each entry listing the most common genes and DNA. The V and J calls were not made by the authors but by TCRdb's processing. A total of approximately 400,000 distinct CDR3 sequences appear in this sample, approximately 38% of them only once. Of the sample, around an eighth falls within the top ten clones.

The full study reports these points: The control group was slightly older than the multiple sclerosis patient group. Multiple sclerosis patients had significantly lower normalized Chao1 diversity than controls, a result that suggests substantial peripheral T-cell clonal expansion. When samples were clustered directly using the F measure, samples prepared in the same batch co-clustered strongly, which prompted a batch-effect correction. Significantly higher frequencies in patients than in controls were found for roughly 5 TRBV segments, including TRBV5-6, TRBV5-1 and TRBV20-1.

The germline V gene (reference sequence) yields DFQATT for CDR1 and SNEGSKA for CDR2. From cysteine to phenylalanine, the CDR3 is 15 amino acids long. Just the 45-base CDR3 DNA is kept, in frame starting at base 1. V lost 6 bases and J lost 5 bases, and the count of bases not matched to a germline gene is 13. This clonotype showed up just a few times. Which antigen it targets is not known. Per-base quality was not reported, and no clone a single base away is much larger than it. TCR beta repertoires were profiled from peripheral blood of roughly 13 young patients with multiple sclerosis to demonstrate the VDJtools post-analysis software. The multiple sclerosis patients were children and adolescents between roughly 6 and 17 years of age.

The sequence was collected from a girl aged 10-17 years with multiple sclerosis. The sequenced material came from blood. Recombination connected TRBV20-1 to TRBJ2-3, and 8 bases in between align with TRBD1. The CDR3 region reads CSAPRAQGDGDTQYF. The sequence in DNA is TGCAGTGCCCCGAGGGCACAGGGGGATGGAGATACGCAGTATTTT.